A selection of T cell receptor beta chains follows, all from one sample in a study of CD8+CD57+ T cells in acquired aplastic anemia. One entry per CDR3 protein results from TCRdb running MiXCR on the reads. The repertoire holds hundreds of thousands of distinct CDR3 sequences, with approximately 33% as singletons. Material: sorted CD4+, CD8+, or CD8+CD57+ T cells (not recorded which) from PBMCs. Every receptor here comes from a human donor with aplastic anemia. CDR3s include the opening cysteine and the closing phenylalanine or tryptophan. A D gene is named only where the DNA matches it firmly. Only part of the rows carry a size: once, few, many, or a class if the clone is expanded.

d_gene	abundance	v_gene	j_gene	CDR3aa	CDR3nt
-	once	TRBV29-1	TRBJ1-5	CSVQDSLNQPQHF	TGCAGCGTTCAGGACAGCTTAAATCAGCCCCAGCATTTT
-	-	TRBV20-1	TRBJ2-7	CSLTARSYEQYF	TGCAGTTTGACAGCCCGCTCCTACGAGCAGTACTTC
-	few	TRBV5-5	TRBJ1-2	CASNAGGPGIYGYTF	TGTGCCAGCAACGCCGGCGGACCGGGAATCTATGGCTACACCTTC
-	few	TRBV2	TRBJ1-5	CASSPIGEGNQPQHF	TGTGCCAGCAGCCCGATCGGGGAAGGCAATCAGCCCCAGCATTTT
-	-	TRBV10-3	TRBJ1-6	CASSRGGQGNNSPLHF	TGTGCCAGCAGCCGCGGGGGGCAGGGAAATAATTCACCCCTCCACTTT
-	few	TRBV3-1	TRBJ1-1	CASRTSRNTEAFF	TGTGCCAGCAGGACCTCAAGAAACACTGAAGCTTTCTTT
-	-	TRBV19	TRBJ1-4	CASSPLYGEKGNEKLFF	TGTGCCAGTAGTCCCCTCTACGGGGAGAAGGGGAATGAAAAACTGTTTTTT
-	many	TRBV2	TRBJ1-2	CASSEPLGADGYTF	TGTGCCAGCAGTGAGCCTTTGGGGGCGGATGGCTACACCTTC
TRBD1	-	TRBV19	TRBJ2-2	CASSPGTGGTGELFF	TGTGCCAGTAGTCCCGGGACAGGGGGCACCGGGGAGCTGTTTTTT
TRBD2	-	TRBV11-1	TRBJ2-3	CASRSTSGGEYADTQYF	TGTGCCAGCAGATCGACTAGCGGGGGGGAATACGCAGATACGCAGTATTTT
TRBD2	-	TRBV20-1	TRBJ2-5	CSASPLAGDQETQYF	TGCAGTGCTAGTCCCCTAGCGGGAGACCAAGAGACCCAGTACTTC
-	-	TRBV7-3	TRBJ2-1	CASSLGTRKDNEQFF	TGTGCCAGCAGCTTAGGAACCAGGAAGGACAATGAGCAGTTCTTC
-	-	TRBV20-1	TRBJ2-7	CSARSRFPYEQYF	TGCAGTGCTAGATCTCGGTTTCCATACGAGCAGTACTTC
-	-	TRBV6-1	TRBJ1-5	CASSEPSGANQPQHF	TGTGCCAGCAGTGAACCCTCAGGGGCCAATCAGCCCCAGCATTTT
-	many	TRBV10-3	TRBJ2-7	CAIGDSSGAYEQYF	TGTGCCATCGGTGACAGCTCCGGGGCCTACGAGCAGTACTTC
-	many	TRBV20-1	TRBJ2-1	CSANLDSNNEQFF	TGCAGTGCCAATCTGGACAGCAACAATGAGCAGTTCTTC
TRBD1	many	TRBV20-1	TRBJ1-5	CSASGTVTQPQHF	TGCAGTGCTAGTGGGACAGTCACTCAGCCCCAGCATTTT
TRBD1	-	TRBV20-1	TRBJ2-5	CSAVGTGVETQYF	TGCAGTGCTGTCGGGACAGGGGTGGAGACCCAGTACTTC
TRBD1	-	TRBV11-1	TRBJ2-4	CASSPDRPLKNIQYF	TGTGCCAGCAGCCCGGACAGGCCACTCAAAAACATTCAGTACTTC
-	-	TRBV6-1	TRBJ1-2	CASSEAGGAGGYTF	TGTGCCAGCAGTGAAGCAGGTGGGGCTGGGGGCTACACCTTC
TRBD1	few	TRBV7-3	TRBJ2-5	CASSRQGAAQETQYF	TGTGCCAGCAGCAGACAGGGGGCGGCTCAAGAGACCCAGTACTTC
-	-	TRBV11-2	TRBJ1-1	CASSPPLLNTEAFF	TGTGCCAGCAGCCCTCCCCTGTTGAACACTGAAGCTTTCTTT
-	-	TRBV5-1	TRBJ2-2	CASSLDGGGELFF	TGCGCCAGCAGCTTGGATGGCGGCGGGGAGCTGTTTTTT
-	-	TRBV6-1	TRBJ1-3	CASSASRGSGNTIYF	TGTGCCAGCAGTGCTAGCCGAGGGTCCGGAAACACCATATATTTT
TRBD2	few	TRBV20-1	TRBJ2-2	CSVPSGSVTGELFF	TGCAGTGTCCCTAGCGGGAGTGTCACCGGGGAGCTGTTTTTT
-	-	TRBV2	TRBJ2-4	CASQIRSTGEKNIQYF	TGTGCCAGCCAGATCCGATCGACAGGAGAGAAAAACATTCAGTACTTC
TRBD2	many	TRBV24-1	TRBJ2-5	CATSDRGLAGGKETQYF	TGTGCCACCAGTGACCGAGGACTAGCGGGAGGGAAGGAGACCCAGTACTTC
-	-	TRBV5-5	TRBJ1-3	CASSLRDTFSGNTIYF	TGTGCCAGCAGCCTACGGGACACCTTCTCTGGAAACACCATATATTTT
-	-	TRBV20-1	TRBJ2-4	CSSSGRAKNIQYF	TGCAGTTCAAGTGGCAGGGCCAAAAACATTCAGTACTTC
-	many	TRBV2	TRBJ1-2	CASSEGAGDQGYTF	TGTGCCAGCAGTGAGGGGGCAGGGGATCAGGGCTACACCTTC
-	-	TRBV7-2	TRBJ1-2	CASSLTGAGNTF	TGTGCCAGCAGCTTAACGGGGGCTGGAAACACCTTC
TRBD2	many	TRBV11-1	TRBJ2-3	CASSGGTSGTDTQYF	TGTGCCAGCAGCGGCGGGACTAGCGGCACAGATACGCAGTATTTT
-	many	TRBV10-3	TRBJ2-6	CAISESTPSGANVLTF	TGTGCCATCAGTGAGTCTACCCCCTCTGGGGCCAACGTCCTGACTTTC
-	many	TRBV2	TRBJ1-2	CASRADSSIDGYTF	TGTGCCAGCAGAGCGGACAGCTCAATAGATGGCTACACCTTC
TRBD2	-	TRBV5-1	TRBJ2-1	CASSLRLAVNNEQFF	TGCGCCAGCAGCTTGCGACTAGCGGTTAACAATGAGCAGTTCTTC
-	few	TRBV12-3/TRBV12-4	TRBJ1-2	CASSLLRESGYTF	TGTGCCAGCAGTCTTCTAAGGGAATCGGGCTACACCTTC
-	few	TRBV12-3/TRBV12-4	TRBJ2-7	CASSSGAAYEQYF	TGTGCCAGCAGTTCTGGGGCGGCTTACGAGCAGTACTTC
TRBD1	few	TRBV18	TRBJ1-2	CASSLQTGSNYGYTF	TGTGCCAGCTCACTACAGACAGGGTCAAACTATGGCTACACCTTC
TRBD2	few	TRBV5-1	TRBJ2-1	CASRASGGADANEQFF	TGCGCCAGCAGGGCCAGCGGGGGGGCCGATGCCAATGAGCAGTTCTTC
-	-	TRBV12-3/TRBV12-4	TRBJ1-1	CASSIAGQMVAFF	TGTGCCAGCAGTATAGCGGGACAAATGGTAGCTTTCTTT
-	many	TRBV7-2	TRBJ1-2	CASSLGHDYGYTF	TGTGCCAGCAGCTTGGGCCACGACTATGGCTACACCTTC
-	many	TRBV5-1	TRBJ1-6	CASSLASGWNNSPLHF	TGCGCCAGCAGCTTGGCCAGCGGATGGAATAATTCACCCCTCCACTTT
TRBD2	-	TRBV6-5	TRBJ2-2	CASSYRTSGDTGELFF	TGTGCCAGCAGTTATCGGACTAGCGGGGACACCGGGGAGCTGTTTTTT
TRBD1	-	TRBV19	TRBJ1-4	CASSGQGAGNEKLFF	TGTGCCAGTAGTGGGCAGGGGGCAGGTAATGAAAAACTGTTTTTT
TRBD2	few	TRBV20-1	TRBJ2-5	CSARLSGRSGAQYF	TGCAGTGCTAGATTGAGCGGGAGGTCTGGGGCCCAGTACTTC
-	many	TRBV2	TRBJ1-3	CASSGGRGNTIYF	TGTGCCAGCAGTGGCGGGAGGGGAAACACCATATATTTT
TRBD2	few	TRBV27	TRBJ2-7	CASRSPLAGAYEQYF	TGTGCCAGCAGGTCTCCCCTAGCGGGAGCTTACGAGCAGTACTTC
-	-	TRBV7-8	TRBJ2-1	CASSLEDRGRLQFF	TGTGCCAGCAGCTTAGAAGATCGTGGGAGGCTGCAGTTCTTC